This TCR beta chain was recovered during a study of T cells in Graves' hyperthyroidism and ophthalmopathy. Trimming took 11 bases from V and 4 from J; bases not matched to a gene: 15. The CDR3 totals 15 residues. CDR1 and CDR2 (germline): SNHLY, FYNNEI. Patients showing uncontrolled infection, other autoimmune disease, pregnancy or lactation were ineligible. Study conclusions and caveats: Median prediction lead before ophthalmopathy onset was 6 to 8 months with the model. Most thyroid clonotypes that were expanded above 0.001 also turned up in blood. A model built on 13 V-J features separated ophthalmopathy from stable hyperthyroidism.

RNA transcripts served as the template for amplifying TCR beta CDR3 regions. The TCR CDR3 first-round RT-PCR relied on the HTBI primer set. TCRdb itself ran the multiplex PCR reads through MiXCR, one entry per CDR3 protein. The sample includes about 350,000 distinct CDR3 sequences, 19% of them seen just once. Concerning this clonotype itself: Its specificity is unknown.

The chain carries TRBV2 and TRBJ2-3, with 7 bases identical to TRBD2. The sample consisted of blood. The TCR originated in a woman aged 18-29 years with Graves' hyperthyroidism. The CDR3 DNA sequence: TGTGCCTCCGAGGGAGGGCAGGGCTTTGCAGATACGCAGTATTTT. Translating it yields CASEGGQGFADTQYF.